This T cell receptor (beta chain) was sequenced for a study of blood T cell repertoires in COVID-19. Per the study methods: Reference gene primer amplification yielded estimated nucleated cell counts. Clones were read by immunoSEQ multiplex PCR, and TCRdb kept only the in-frame ones, dropping some. Clone size and V and J calls were adopted from that table, with D and trimming inferred from the DNA. The table records roughly 100,000 clones, 89% of them present only once. CDR1 MNHEY and CDR2 SMNVEV come from the germline V gene (reference sequence). The V segment lost 6 bases and the J segment 5 bases; nucleotides outside the gene matches: 3. The CDR3 contains 13 residues.

This clonotype was obtained from a woman older than 75 with active COVID-19. The V gene is TRBV27, the J gene TRBJ2-5; 10 bases fit TRBD2. The source material was peripheral blood. The CDR3 sequence is CASRGLARETQYF. The CDR3 DNA reads TGTGCCAGCAGGGGACTAGCGCGCGAGACCCAGTACTTC.